This T cell receptor (beta chain) appears in the sequencing data of a study of post-analysis software for immune sequencing data. Germline loops: CDR1 DFQATT, CDR2 SNEGSKA (reference sequence). The V gene end was trimmed by 1 base and the J gene end by 7 bases; junction bases not matched to a gene: 6. The CDR3 is 13 residues long. Study conclusions and caveats: Batch-matched samples strongly co-clustered by F measure. With TRBV5-6, TRBV5-1 and TRBV20-1 included, about five TRBV segments were more frequent in patients than in controls. Compared against controls, patients with multiple sclerosis displayed significantly lower normalized Chao1 diversity.

This clonotype was counted only a few times. The antigen is unknown. Unique molecular identifiers were present in the TCR beta cDNA libraries. TCRdb independently ran MiXCR on the PCR reads; one entry per CDR3 protein. This sample has hundreds of thousands of distinct CDR3 sequences, with less than 35% found just once. This sequence joins TRBV20-1 and TRBJ2-5; TRBD2 matches at 7 bases. The receptor comes from a girl between 10 and 17 years old with multiple sclerosis. The material sequenced was blood. DNA of the CDR3: TGCAGTGCTAGAGTGGGGGGGACTGGGACCCAGTACTTC. This translates into CSARVGGTGTQYF.